This is a list of T cell receptor beta chains from one sample in a study of neurological immune-mediated disorders. TCRdb recomputed calls from the 5' RACE reads with MiXCR, one row per CDR3 protein. This sample yields some 57,000 distinct CDR3 sequences, of which around 3.4% are seen a single time; around 7.5% belongs to the top ten. The sample was PBMCs. The receptors here all came from a woman aged 60-75 years with multiple sclerosis. Each CDR3 is given with its conserved first and last residue. Each record gives: J gene, V gene, D gene, clone size, CDR3 protein, CDR3 DNA. D genes are given only for firm matches. Only some rows state a clone size, as once, few, many or a class for expanded clones.

>TRBJ1-1|TRBV5-6|NA|many
CASSTRTWGNTEAFF
TGTGCCAGCAGCACCCGGACATGGGGGAACACTGAAGCTTTCTTT
>TRBJ2-3|TRBV6-5|TRBD2|many
CASSDPSGLGQVTDTQYF
TGTGCCAGCAGTGACCCTAGCGGTTTGGGTCAAGTCACAGATACGCAGTATTTT
>TRBJ1-1|TRBV4-1|NA|many
CASSPHKRETEAFF
TGCGCCAGCAGCCCGCATAAACGAGAGACTGAAGCTTTCTTT
>TRBJ2-3|TRBV20-1|NA|many
CSAEPGAIDTQYF
TGCAGTGCTGAGCCGGGGGCCATAGATACGCAGTATTTT
>TRBJ2-7|TRBV2|NA|many
CASSDRGEQYF
TGTGCCAGCAGTGACAGGGGCGAGCAGTACTTC
>TRBJ2-1|TRBV5-4|NA|NA
CASYPQRAGEDEQFF
TGTGCCAGCTACCCGCAAAGGGCAGGGGAGGATGAGCAGTTCTTC
>TRBJ2-7|TRBV5-1|NA|many
CASSLADSGGLSEQYF
TGCGCCAGCAGCTTGGCCGATTCCGGGGGGCTGAGTGAGCAGTACTTC
>TRBJ1-1|TRBV12-3/TRBV12-4|NA|many
CAILSPWMTEAFF
TGTGCCATCCTGTCCCCTTGGATGACTGAAGCTTTCTTT
>TRBJ2-3|TRBV20-1|NA|many
CSAVNPRSTDTQYF
TGCAGTGCGGTTAACCCCCGCAGCACAGATACGCAGTATTTT
>TRBJ2-1|TRBV9|NA|few
CDSSTSYNEQFF
TGTGACAGCAGCACATCCTACAATGAGCAGTTCTTC
>TRBJ2-7|TRBV3-1|TRBD2|many
CASSQLAGVEQYF
TGTGCCAGCAGCCAACTAGCGGGGGTCGAGCAGTACTTC
>TRBJ1-5|TRBV6-5|NA|many
CASSRQINQPQHF
TGTGCCAGCAGTCGACAAATCAATCAGCCCCAGCATTTT
>TRBJ1-2|TRBV12-3/TRBV12-4|NA|NA
CASRAGRFIYGYTF
TGTGCCAGCAGAGCCGGACGGTTTATCTATGGCTACACCTTC
>TRBJ2-2|TRBV12-3/TRBV12-4|NA|many
CASSLTGPRSSGELFF
TGTGCCAGCAGTTTGACAGGACCCAGGTCGTCCGGGGAGCTGTTTTTT
>TRBJ1-3|TRBV7-9|TRBD1|many
CASSLLATGDGNTIYF
TGTGCCAGCAGCTTACTCGCGACAGGGGATGGAAACACCATATATTTT
>TRBJ2-3|TRBV10-3|TRBD2|many
CAISGGTSGTDTQYF
TGTGCCATCAGTGGGGGGACTAGCGGCACAGATACGCAGTATTTT
>TRBJ2-3|TRBV20-1|NA|few
CSASPEGRRDTQYF
TGCAGTGCTAGCCCGGAAGGTCGGAGGGATACGCAGTATTTT
>TRBJ2-5|TRBV20-1|TRBD2|NA
CSARAPGTSGETQYF
TGCAGTGCTAGAGCCCCCGGGACTAGCGGGGAGACCCAGTACTTC
>TRBJ2-7|TRBV7-9|TRBD1|many
CASSFLPGGSYEQYF
TGTGCCAGCAGCTTTCTTCCAGGGGGCTCCTACGAGCAGTACTTC
>TRBJ2-7|TRBV7-9|NA|many
CASSLKSYEQYF
TGTGCCAGCAGCTTGAAGTCCTACGAGCAGTACTTC
>TRBJ1-2|TRBV18|NA|many
CASSRPKGRGTYGYTF
TGTGCCAGCTCACGCCCGAAGGGCCGGGGTACCTATGGCTACACCTTC
>TRBJ2-2|TRBV10-3|NA|many
CAISESAGADAGELFF
TGTGCCATCAGTGAGTCGGCAGGGGCGGACGCCGGGGAGCTGTTTTTT
>TRBJ1-2|TRBV20-1|TRBD1|many
CSARQGAYYGYTF
TGCAGTGCTCGACAGGGGGCTTACTATGGCTACACCTTC
>TRBJ2-5|TRBV6-6|NA|many
CASSDQGRYKETQYF
TGTGCCAGCAGCGACCAAGGACGTTACAAAGAGACCCAGTACTTC
>TRBJ1-2|TRBV27|TRBD1|many
CASSPWSIGQAGFGYTF
TGTGCCAGCAGCCCTTGGTCTATAGGACAGGCCGGGTTTGGCTACACCTTC